This T cell receptor beta chain is from a study of T-cell memory formation after mild COVID-19. Overall study results and limits: Researchers report contracting CD4+ clones mostly in CM and EM, with CD8+ clones in EMRA.

The CDR3 length is 14 residues. Trimming took 3 bases from V and 4 from J, leaving 11 bases between them. Per germline, CDR1 SGHRS and CDR2 YFSETQ. The authors produced TCR alpha and TCR beta cDNA libraries with sample barcodes and UMIs by 5'RACE using constant-segment primers. TCRdb fed the 5' RACE reads into MiXCR, producing one record per CDR3 protein. The sample includes around 310,000 distinct CDR3 sequences, roughly 19% seen only once; the top ten take around a fifth. This clonotype has a handful of counts. Its specificity is unknown. V gene TRBV5-1 combines with J gene TRBJ1-5, with D perhaps matching TRBD1 (5 bases). The sample was PBMCs or a T cell subset sorted from them (not recorded which). The receptor's source is a man younger than 35 who had mild COVID-19 (a few samples of this study predate the infection). Cell type and time point are not known. This CDR3 is CASSWDSPNQPQHF. The CDR3 region has the DNA TGCGCCAGCAGCTGGGACTCCCCGAATCAGCCCCAGCATTTT.